This T cell receptor beta chain was profiled in a study of beta chain features in type 1 diabetes (dated by TCRdb to 2017 to 2018). About the investigation overall: No differences in mean age, gender distribution, total cell number or subset yield were found between patients and healthy donors. A total of 107,917,701 sorted cells were examined across all samples, and the number of cells per subset was strongly correlated with RNA yield. Whereas all 28 donors provided naive and central memory subsets, regulatory and stem cell-like memory subsets were isolated from just 8 patients and roughly 8 healthy donors. The study compared the TCRB repertoires of sorted circulating CD4+ T cell subsets in recently diagnosed type 1 diabetes patients with those in matched healthy donors.

Points the paper makes about the study in general: The naive, central memory and regulatory TCRB repertoires appeared to resemble one another more closely among patients than among healthy donors. Type 1 diabetes patients showed a moderate but significant shortening of TCRB CDR3 length in all four CD4+ subsets. Because cDNA was sequenced instead of genomic DNA, activated cells with high expression could be over-represented, although the groups did not differ in activation or CD3 levels. PCR may preferentially amplify shorter templates, but because patient and control samples were amplified and corrected together, any resulting skew would affect both groups equally. Only small numbers of individuals were included in the HLA sub-analyses, which left unresolved whether HLA type had any influence on TCRB rearrangement. Patients with type 1 diabetes made fewer insertions and deleted more nucleotides at VDJ recombination sites, implying thymic rearrangement abnormalities.

Each donor gave one peripheral blood draw, averaging approximately 110 mL, which was collected into heparinised tubes. A BD FACSAria II and a panel including CD45RO, CCR7, CD25, CD127, CD95 and CD27 were used to sort naive, central memory, regulatory and stem cell-like memory CD4+ T cells. All sorted populations exceeded 95% purity. PBMCs were separated immediately by Lymphoprep density gradient centrifugation and were stained directly, without being cultured. So that batch effects would be minimized, each experiment stained and sorted samples in pairs, pairing one healthy donor with one patient. Trimming costs V 5 bases and J 7 bases, and their ends lie 11 bases apart. The CDR3 sequence holds 12 residues, the cysteine and phenylalanine included. Of all the DNA, just the CDR3 is kept, 36 bases in frame from base 1. CDR1 and CDR2 (MDHEN, SYDVKM) derive from the germline V gene. This clone was detected a few times. The antigen it recognizes is unknown. The sample holds no much larger clone one base away, and base qualities are not on file.

The entire amount of isolated RNA was reverse transcribed using the High Capacity cDNA Reverse Transcription Kit, so the sequenced TCRB transcripts were expressed ones. Stem cell-like memory T cell samples underwent survey-depth immunoSEQ sequencing, averaging approximately 920,000 total reads per sample. Sorted cells were lysed in RLT buffer, and RNA was extracted using DNase-treated RNeasy Micro or Mini kits according to cell number. To prevent cross-contamination, every cell subset was processed on its own, while patient and healthy donor samples were processed together. The immunoSEQ multiplex PCR was used to amplify TCRB sequences from cDNA, generating 87-bp fragments that spanned the CDR3 region. Sequencing of the amplicons was done on the Illumina HiSeq platform. Per the original workflow: Synthetic template baselines were used to correct PCR bias computationally, reads within Hamming distance 2 were collapsed, and singletons that could not be merged were discarded. Reads were aligned against IMGT so that V, D and J genes, CDR3 length and insertions or deletions at six rearrangement sites could be assigned. Within each subset, clonotype counts were normalized to sorted cell number, and only after that were true diversity and Gini coefficients computed with the tcR R package. Repertoire sharing was quantified using the overlap coefficient calculated on TCRB nucleotide sequences. The table comes from immuneACCESS by way of TCRdb, which keeps in-frame sequences with V and J called. Part of the clones is missing from these tables; in studies checked, under half for an unresolved V gene and the rest for unknown reasons. The V and J calls and clone size are taken from that table; D and trimming were inferred from the DNA. The sample table contains some 47,000 clones; only one count was recorded for around 40% of them. The leading ten clones occupy roughly 0.13% of the sample.

The chain is assembled from TRBV28 and TRBJ1-2; a weak D assignment points to TRBD1 (5 bases agree). The TCR sequence derives from a man aged 30-40 years with type 1 diabetes. The sequencing input was stem cell memory CD4+ T cells from blood. Interpreted using the paper, the cell subset or site label stands for: stem cell-like memory CD4+ T cells. The nucleotide sequence is given as TGTGCCAGCAGTCCCCCCGGGGGTGGCTACACCTTC. Its translation is CASSPPGGGYTF.